Each of the 30 T cell receptor beta chains below was sequenced from the same sample in a study of CD8+ T cells in alopecia areata. Extracted RNA was reverse transcribed, and the resulting cDNA served as sequencing template. The data were produced by immunoSEQ multiplex PCR, yet TCRdb's version contains in-frame clones alone and is incomplete. This table has about 98,000 clones, over 40% appearing once. The sample was CD4+ T cells sorted from blood. All receptors come from a human donor with alopecia areata.

This chain connects TRBV27 to TRBJ2-1; TRBD2 might be the D (6 bases). Germline-derived CDR1 and CDR2 are MNHEY and SMNVEV (reference sequence). The CDR3 has 17 residues. V was clipped by 7 bases and J by 3 bases, with 22 bases between them. CDR3 protein: CASKWSWTRDFYNEQFF. CDR3 sequence (DNA): TGTGCCAGCAAGTGGTCCTGGACCCGGGACTTCTACAATGAGCAGTTCTTC.

This clone was observed a single time. The chain links TRBV10-3 to TRBJ2-5; D might be TRBD1 (5 bases). The germline V and J ends were trimmed by 10 bases and 1 base, with 7 bases remaining between them. Looked up from germline, CDR1 is ENHRY and CDR2 is SYGVKD. The CDR3 extends over 11 amino acids. This CDR3 is CATQVQETQYF. The CDR3 DNA follows: TGTGCCACACAGGTCCAAGAGACCCAGTACTTC.

This chain joins TRBV29-1 and TRBJ1-2; D is possibly TRBD1 (6 bases). The CDR3 extends over 15 amino acids. From germline, CDR1 is SQVTM and CDR2 ANQGSEA. The germline V and J ends were trimmed by 1 base and 8 bases, with 20 bases remaining between them. The CDR3 here is CSVEGVYGGAGGYTF. For the CDR3, the DNA is TGCAGCGTTGAAGGAGTCTATGGGGGCGCGGGCGGCTACACCTTC.

The chain links TRBV11-2 to TRBJ2-7; no firm D call. The V end lost 1 base, the J end lost 1 base, and 14 bases lay between the germline ends. CDR1 and CDR2 from the germline V gene are SGHAT and FQNNGV. CDR3 length: 16 amino acids. CDR3 coding DNA: TGTGCCAGCAGCTTAGGGACGACCGTCAAATCCTACGAGCAGTACTTC. The encoded protein is CASSLGTTVKSYEQYF.

The V call is TRBV19, the J call TRBJ1-2, with 10 positions matching TRBD1. CDR1 LNHDA and CDR2 SQIVND come from the germline V gene (reference sequence). Trimming at V came to 3 bases and at J to 7 bases, leaving 2 bases not matched to a gene. The CDR3 is 13 amino acids. CDR3 protein: CASSIDRGLGYTF. CDR3 DNA sequence: TGTGCCAGTAGTATCGACAGGGGGCTTGGCTACACCTTC.

The chain is built from TRBV6-5 and TRBJ2-4; 7 nucleotides agree with TRBD1. This CDR3 region has 14 residues. CDR1 is MNHEY, CDR2 SVGAGI, per germline. The ends lost 6 bases at V and 2 bases at J; junction bases unmatched: 4. CDR3 nucleotide sequence: TGTGCCAGCAGCTTACAGGGGTCCAAAAACATTCAGTACTTC. Protein sequence: CASSLQGSKNIQYF.

The genes are TRBV30 and TRBJ2-1; D tentatively fits TRBD1 or TRBD2 (5 bases each). The germline gives CDR1 GTSNPN, CDR2 SVGIG (reference sequence). The CDR3 runs 14 residues. Trimming removed 4 bases from V and 7 bases from J, with 17 bases in between. This chain's CDR3 is CAWKSVGGKNEQFF. In nucleotides, the CDR3 is TGTGCCTGGAAGAGCGTTGGGGGAAAGAATGAGCAGTTCTTC.

V is TRBV5-1 and J is TRBJ2-7; 11 nucleotides match TRBD2. The CDR3 has 18 residues. Germline V gene data show CDR1 as SGHRS and CDR2 as YFSETQ. The ends lost 3 bases at V and 3 bases at J; junction bases unmatched: 14. The CDR3 sequence is CASSSEGLRLAGYYEQYF. Written as DNA, the CDR3 is TGCGCCAGCAGCTCGGAGGGATTGAGACTAGCGGGGTACTACGAGCAGTACTTC. The full variable domain, completed using reference TRBV5-1 and TRBJ2-7, is KAGVTQTPRYLIKTRGQQVTLSCSPISGHRSVSWYQQTPGQGLQFLFEYFSETQRNKGNFPGRFSGRQFSNSRSEMNVSTLELGDSALYLCASSSEGLRLAGYYEQYFGPGTRLTVT.

The chain combines TRBV5-1 with TRBJ1-5; D is unresolved. This CDR3 contains 15 residues. The V gene lost 3 bases and the J gene lost 0 bases, with 10 bases spanning the gap. Germline CDR1 and CDR2: SGHRS and YFSETQ. The DNA of the CDR3 is TGCGCCAGCAGCTCGGACGGATTTAGCAATCAGCCCCAGCATTTT. Translating gives CASSSDGFSNQPQHF.

The sample holds a few counts of this clone. The chain employs TRBV29-1 and TRBJ2-5; 10 nucleotides align to TRBD2. The CDR3 has 13 residues. Trimming removed 7 bases from V and 4 bases from J; junction bases left unmatched: 6. CDR1 SQVTM and CDR2 ANQGSEA come from the germline V gene. The CDR3 is CSAFLAGAETQYF. CDR3 bases: TGCAGCGCCTTCCTAGCGGGAGCAGAGACCCAGTACTTC.

The V and J genes are TRBV30 and TRBJ2-7; 15 bases are shared with TRBD2. The CDR3 sequence is 18 residues long. Germline CDR1 GTSNPN, CDR2 SVGIG (reference sequence). The V and J ends lost 6 bases and 7 bases, in that order; junction bases with no gene match: 19. For the CDR3, the DNA is TGTGCCTGTTCCGCCCCCGGGACTAGCGGGAGGCCATGGTTTGAGCAGTACTTC. Protein: CACSAPGTSGRPWFEQYF.

The chain uses TRBV6-5 and TRBJ1-1, with D perhaps matching TRBD1 (5 bases). This CDR3 is 13 amino acids long. V lost 6 bases, J lost 6 bases, and 14 bases lay in between. Germline assignment: CDR1 MNHEY and CDR2 SVGAGI. CDR3 loop: CASRRTGSPEAFF. In DNA, the CDR3 is TGTGCCAGCAGGAGAACAGGTTCCCCTGAAGCTTTCTTT.

The rearrangement joins TRBV29-1 to TRBJ2-2; 9 bases are shared with TRBD2. This CDR3 has 15 residues. Germline CDR1 is SQVTM and CDR2 is ANQGSEA. With V trimmed by 4 bases and J by 4 bases, 7 bases remained unmatched. This CDR3 is CSVGNLAGSTGELFF. CDR3 nucleotide sequence: TGCAGCGTTGGGAATCTAGCGGGGAGCACCGGGGAGCTGTTTTTT.

The genes are TRBV29-1 and TRBJ2-1; D not resolved. Germline V CDR1 and CDR2: SQVTM, ANQGSEA. The V gene lost 8 bases and the J gene lost 0 bases, with 8 bases spanning the gap. CDR3 length equals 12 residues. This CDR3 is CSQVLSYNEQFF. The CDR3 bases are TGCAGCCAAGTTCTCTCCTACAATGAGCAGTTCTTC.

This clone was observed a few times. The chain is built from TRBV29-1 and TRBJ2-7, with D possibly called TRBD1 or TRBD2 (5 bases each). The germline V and J ends were trimmed by 7 bases and 10 bases, with 23 bases remaining between them. Germline lookup yields CDR1 SQVTM and CDR2 ANQGSEA. The CDR3 has 13 amino acids. CDR3 amino acids: CSALRLERGTQYF. The CDR3 nucleotides read TGCAGCGCCCTCAGACTCGAACGGGGCACCCAGTACTTC.

The CDR3: CASSSQRVHNEQFF. Written as DNA, the CDR3 is TGTGCCAGCAGCTCTCAGCGTGTCCACAATGAGCAGTTCTTC. V usage is TRBV21-1 and J usage is TRBJ2-1; the D segment call TRBD2 is taken from the table without a DNA check. TRBV21-1 is a documented pseudogene. The CDR3 runs 14 residues.

The chain has TRBV20-1 and TRBJ1-2, with D maybe TRBD1 (5 bases). The CDR3 covers 11 residues. With 6 bases removed from V and 10 bases from J, the gap between germline ends came to 15 bases. Germline V CDR1 and CDR2: DFQATT, SNEGSKA (reference sequence). The CDR3 spells CSARRGRDYTF. CDR3 coding DNA: TGCAGTGCCCGACGGGGGAGAGACTACACCTTC.

This clone occurred a few times. This chain connects TRBV29-1 to TRBJ2-1; a possible D gene is TRBD2 (6 bases). CDR3 size: 15 residues. With 4 bases removed from V and 3 bases from J, the gap between germline ends came to 16 bases. The germline gives CDR1 SQVTM, CDR2 ANQGSEA. This chain's CDR3 is CSVGFEGGSYNEQFF. The DNA of the CDR3 is TGCAGCGTTGGGTTTGAGGGAGGCAGCTACAATGAGCAGTTCTTC.

This clone was found many times. Within the sample, other DNA sequences also encode this same CDR3. The gene calls are TRBV7-9 and TRBJ2-7; perhaps D is TRBD1 or TRBD2 (6 bases each). This CDR3 spans 11 amino acids. The V end lost 6 bases, the J end lost 7 bases, and 10 bases lay between the germline ends. Per germline, CDR1 SEHNR and CDR2 FQNEAQ (reference sequence). DNA for the CDR3: TGTGCCAGCAGGGAAGGGGGGGAGCAGTACTTC. Protein product: CASREGGEQYF. Full variable domain (missing parts from reference TRBV7-9 and TRBJ2-7): DTGVSQNPRHKITKRGQNVTFRCDPISEHNRLYWYRQTLGQGPEFLTYFQNEAQLEKSRLLSDRFSAERPKGSFSTLEIQRTEQGDSAMYLCASREGGEQYFGPGTRLTVT.

The genes are TRBV27 and TRBJ1-5; 7 nucleotides agree with TRBD1. The V and J ends lost 5 bases and 7 bases, in that order; junction bases with no gene match: 8. The V gene's germline CDR1 is MNHEY and CDR2 SMNVEV (reference sequence). CDR3 size: 14 residues. The CDR3 DNA sequence: TGTGCCAGCAGTGTGACAGGGATGGTCCAGCCCCAGCATTTT. It is translated as CASSVTGMVQPQHF.

This clone was observed a few times. This chain uses TRBV7-9 with TRBJ2-7; 9 bases agree with TRBD1. J gave up 2 bases and V 5 bases, and 10 bases lay outside the gene matches. The CDR3 spans 16 residues. Germline CDR1 is SEHNR and CDR2 is FQNEAQ (reference sequence). CDR3 region: CASSPSGTGLTYEQYF. The CDR3 DNA reads as TGTGCCAGCAGCCCTAGTGGGACAGGGCTCACCTACGAGCAGTACTTC.

The chain has TRBV29-1 and TRBJ2-1; a weak D match, TRBD2 (6 bases). From germline, CDR1 is SQVTM and CDR2 ANQGSEA. The CDR3 runs to 14 residues. Trimming shortened V by 4 bases and J by 6 bases, and 16 bases separated the two germline ends. CDR3 residues: CSVVGGSTSNEQFF. The CDR3 DNA follows: TGCAGCGTTGTAGGAGGGAGTACCTCCAATGAGCAGTTCTTC.

This clone has only one observation. The V call is TRBV27, the J call TRBJ1-1; 11 bases are a match to TRBD1. The J segment lost 7 bases and the V segment lost 8 bases, leaving 9 bases of the junction unmatched. The CDR3 sequence is 14 residues long. The germline gives CDR1 MNHEY, CDR2 SMNVEV (reference sequence). The CDR3 DNA follows: TGTGCCAGCTCACGGGGACAGGGGGGTATTGAAGCTTTCTTT. It codes for CASSRGQGGIEAFF.

This chain joins TRBV29-1 and TRBJ2-7; D is possibly TRBD1 (6 bases). Trimming pared 6 bases from V and 4 bases from J, leaving 16 bases between. This CDR3 region has 13 residues. Germline CDR1 SQVTM, CDR2 ANQGSEA. As DNA, the CDR3 is TGCAGCGTCCAGGGGACGCTGACTTACGAGCAGTACTTC. Translating gives CSVQGTLTYEQYF.

This clone was counted between two and nine times. The rearrangement links TRBV5-6 to TRBJ2-5, with D maybe TRBD2 (6 bases). Trimming cost V 2 bases and J 4 bases, with 9 bases left between them. Germline V lookup: CDR1 SGHDT, CDR2 YYEEEE. This CDR3 is built from 13 residues. CDR3 region: CASSFSGGETQYF. Here the CDR3 DNA reads TGTGCCAGCAGCTTTTCCGGGGGAGAGACCCAGTACTTC.

The chain carries TRBV30 and TRBJ1-1; TRBD1 is a possible D gene (6 bases). The CDR3 length is 13 residues. V dropped 2 bases and J dropped 5 bases, with 12 bases sitting between them. Germline CDR1 reads GTSNPN; CDR2 reads SVGIG (reference sequence). This CDR3 is CAWSTNRETEAFF. The CDR3 nucleotides are TGTGCCTGGAGTACAAACAGGGAAACTGAAGCTTTCTTT.

The rearrangement links TRBV7-2 to TRBJ2-5; perhaps TRBD1 as D (7 bases). The CDR3 is made up of 16 amino acids. Trimming stripped 1 base from V and 5 bases from J, with 17 bases between. The germline V gene has CDR1 SGHTA and CDR2 FQGNSA. CDR3 protein: CASSLEGLAGGETQYF. CDR3 in DNA: TGTGCCAGCAGCTTAGAGGGACTGGCAGGGGGGGAGACCCAGTACTTC.

Many counts were recorded for this clone. V usage is TRBV19 and J usage is TRBJ2-5; D call uncertain. The CDR3 has 13 amino acids. Per the germline V gene, CDR1 is LNHDA and CDR2 is SQIVND (reference sequence). Trimming pared 6 bases from V and 2 bases from J, leaving 10 bases between. CDR3 in amino acids: CASRDTRQETQYF. The CDR3 nucleotides read TGTGCCAGTAGAGATACAAGGCAAGAGACCCAGTACTTC.

This clone has a handful of counts. The gene calls are TRBV29-1 and TRBJ2-7; D gene uncertain. The CDR3 is 12 amino acids. The V gene lost 4 bases and the J gene lost 2 bases, with 9 bases spanning the gap. The germline CDR1 and CDR2 sequences are SQVTM and ANQGSEA. The CDR3 nucleotides are TGCAGCGTTGTGAGCAAAACCTACGAGCAGTACTTC. This encodes CSVVSKTYEQYF.

The gene calls are TRBV28 and TRBJ1-4; no reliable D call. The CDR3 spans 12 residues. Trimming removed 5 bases at V and 8 bases at J, with 9 bases between. Germline V lookup: CDR1 MDHEN, CDR2 SYDVKM. The CDR3 DNA sequence: TGTGCCAGCAGTCCTCTGAGAGAAAAACTGTTTTTT. Encoded protein: CASSPLREKLFF. The complete variable domain, with remaining parts taken from reference TRBV28 and TRBJ1-4, reads DVKVTQSSRYLVKRTGEKVFLECVQDMDHENMFWYRQDPGLGLRLIYFSYDVKMKEKGDIPEGYSVSREKKERFSLILESASTNQTSMYLCASSPLREKLFFGSGTQLSVL.